This T cell receptor beta chain was identified in a study of blood T cell repertoires in COVID-19. Sequencing was performed with immunoSEQ multiplex PCR; in TCRdb, only in-frame clones are kept and a portion is missing. The sample holds 200,000 to 250,000 clones, 70% to 90% seen once. The CDR3 loop spans 14 amino acids. Material for sequencing was peripheral blood. J is TRBJ1-1 and V is TRBV1; TRBD1, as called in the table, went unchecked against the DNA. TRBV1 is classified as a pseudogene. The receptor's source is a woman in her late teens or twenties who had recovered from COVID-19. The CDR3 sequence: CTSSQATGYTEAFF. CDR3 nucleotides: TGCACCAGCAGCCAGGCTACAGGGTACACTGAAGCTTTCTTT.